This T cell receptor beta chain was found in a study of cytomegalovirus exposure and HLA in healthy donors. Germline-derived CDR1 and CDR2 are SGHAT and FQNNGV. V lost 5 bases to trimming and J lost 4 bases, with 14 bases between them. The CDR3 has 14 amino acids. Researchers ran the PCR with 60 Vbeta and 13 Jbeta primers. Clones were sequenced by immunoSEQ multiplex PCR, and TCRdb holds only the in-frame ones, with some missing. The sample yields about 150,000 clones, 70% seen once. The sequencing input was PBMCs. This chain links TRBV11-2 with TRBJ1-1; a weak D match, TRBD1 (6 bases). This clonotype was obtained from a woman aged 55-70 years in good health and CMV-seropositive. Here the CDR3 DNA reads TGTGCCAGCAGCCCAACGGACAGAGGCACTGAAGCTTTCTTT. Translated: CASSPTDRGTEAFF.